This T cell receptor beta chain appears in the sequencing data of a study of metastatic and nonmetastatic thyroid tumors. General study points: Significantly greater TCR beta diversity was reportedly found in malignant thyroid tumors than in benign nodules (in blood and tumor).

This clone was found many times. Its antigen is still unknown. Every patient underwent thyroid surgery untreated. TCRdb re-processed the PCR reads through MiXCR. The repertoire holds 15,000 to 20,000 clones, with about 35% as singletons. V was pared by 3 bases and J by 2 bases, with 5 bases of the junction left unmatched. Germline CDR1 and CDR2: ENHRY and SYGVKD. The CDR3 length is 15 residues. The genes are TRBV10-3 and TRBJ2-5; 8 bases agree with TRBD2. The sequence was collected from a male donor with papillary thyroid cancer or a benign thyroid nodule (not recorded which). Some clones in this sample may be carry-over from other donors' samples. The sample comprised tumor tissue. The DNA of the CDR3 is TGTGCCATCAGTGATTCTAAGCGGGAGCAAGAGACCCAGTACTTC. It is translated as CAISDSKREQETQYF.